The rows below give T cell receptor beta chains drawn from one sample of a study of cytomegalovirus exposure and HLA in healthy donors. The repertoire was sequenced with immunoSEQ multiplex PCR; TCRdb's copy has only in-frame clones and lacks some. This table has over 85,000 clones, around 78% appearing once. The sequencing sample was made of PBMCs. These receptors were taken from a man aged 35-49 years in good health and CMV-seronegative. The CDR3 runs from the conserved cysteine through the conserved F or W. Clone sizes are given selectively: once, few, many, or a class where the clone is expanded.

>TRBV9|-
CASSRDFYTDTQYF
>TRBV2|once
CASRIQGSSGNTIYF
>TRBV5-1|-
CASSRIGTSGEYSNTGELFF
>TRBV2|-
CASRGGLSSYNSPLHF
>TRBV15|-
CATSRDRNSGEQYF
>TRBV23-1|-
CASSQSTDRGHNEQFF
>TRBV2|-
CASSKQGNTEAFF
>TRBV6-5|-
CASSYGTEVKEKLFF
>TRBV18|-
CASSPDTNYGYTF
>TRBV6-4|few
CASSADSSMNTEAFF
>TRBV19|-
CASNHAYYGYTF
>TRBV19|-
CASSPQRDQPQHF
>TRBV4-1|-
CASSQLTGDSGYTF
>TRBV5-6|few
CASSPGDTEAFF
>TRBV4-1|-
CASSLPSGFGTGTIHEQYF
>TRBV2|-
CASSELGGRLDEAFF
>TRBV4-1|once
CASSQPGQGSLQYF
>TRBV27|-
CASHGLVNEQFF
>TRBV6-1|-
CASSEATTYNEQFF
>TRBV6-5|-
CASRYGTGGGQPQHF
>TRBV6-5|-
CASSYRGGQTGNTIYF
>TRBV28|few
CASRLSGGNTEAFF
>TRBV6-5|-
CASGGQPDSPLHF
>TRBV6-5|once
CASSLRQATNEKLFF
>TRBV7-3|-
CASSLAYRGEAFF
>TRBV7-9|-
CASSFRGLRGGAWNEQFF
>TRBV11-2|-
CASGLGPGRQLNTEAFF
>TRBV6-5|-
CASRTPSGGRGTQYF
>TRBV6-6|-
CASRGTNEKLFF
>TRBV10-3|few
CAISGTGRTEAFF
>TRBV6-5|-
CASSYIAGGNTEAFF
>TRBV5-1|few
CASSSGDRGLITDTQYF
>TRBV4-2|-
CASSSGLGETQYF
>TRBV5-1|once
CASSPRRGQGENYGYTF
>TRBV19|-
CASSISGGNEAFF
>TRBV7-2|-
CASSPSFGETQHF
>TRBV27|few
CASSLRQGHYEQYF
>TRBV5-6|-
CASSLVLGGGYTF
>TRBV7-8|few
CASSLEGRVGNQPQHF
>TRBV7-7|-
CASSSFPSGLGSQYF
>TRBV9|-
CASSVGSGTGKNIQYF
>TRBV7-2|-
CASSFLTGTQFF
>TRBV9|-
CASRGGAGSTGELFF
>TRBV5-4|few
CASRQEPGQGHLHTF
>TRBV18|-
CASSPRTGLSYNEQFF
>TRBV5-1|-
CASSQRQGAYEQYF
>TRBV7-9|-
CASSPGGSSYEQYF
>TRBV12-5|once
CASGLRDTDTQYF
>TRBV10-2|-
CASGEGDRRDNSPLHF